This T cell receptor (beta chain) was profiled in a study of CD8 T cells in ankylosing spondylitis. About this clonotype: Its target is not known.

This CDR3 is 14 amino acids long. Trimming removed 6 bases at V and 6 bases at J, with 15 bases between. Germline-derived CDR1 and CDR2 are LGHNT and FRNRAP. Study-wide findings and caveats: Several of the motif variants were reported before in synovial fluid and blood from reactive arthritis.

TCRdb passed the 5' RACE reads through MiXCR, listing each CDR3 protein once. The sample comprises a few hundred thousand distinct CDR3 sequences, under 20% of which are singletons, and less than 35% rests with the top ten. Sequenced material: blood, either unsorted or a sorted T cell fraction (not recorded which). The rearrangement links TRBV12-5 to TRBJ1-5; D might be TRBD1 (6 bases). The TCR sequence derives from a male donor with ankylosing spondylitis or in good health (not recorded which). The CDR3 protein is CASGKGGPSQPQHF. In DNA form, the CDR3 reads TGTGCTAGTGGGAAAGGGGGGCCTAGTCAGCCCCAGCATTTT.